This T cell receptor (beta chain) derives from a study of read filtering for tumor transcriptome and immune sequencing. Study-level information: The cohort had roughly 17 men and around 15 women aged about 45 to 80, mean roughly 65 years. Per sample, TCR-region reads ranged about 4.05 to 10.27 million by IR-seq, roughly 75 to 1,400 by RNA-seq. Study findings and constraints: This fraction held mixed bone marrow immune cells after CD138-negative sorting. Without single-read clonotypes, shared clonotype proportions correlated more between IR-seq and RNA-seq.

This clonotype came up many times. Its antigen remains unidentified. From 300 to 450 ng of RNA, a library with molecular barcoded alpha/delta and beta/gamma adaptors was made. In TCRdb, the reads were re-called with MiXCR into one record per CDR3 protein. The data hold over 20,000 distinct CDR3 sequences, with roughly 15% observed a single time. Trimming took 1 base from V and 6 from J, leaving 9 bases between them. CDR1 MGHRA and CDR2 YSYEKL come from the germline V gene. The CDR3 has 13 amino acids. The receptor's source is a donor at least 40 years old with multiple myeloma. This chain joins TRBV4-1 and TRBJ1-1; no firm D call. The sequencing input was a population of CD138-negative cells sorted from bone marrow. CDR3 residues: CASSQGDRAEAFF. The CDR3 bases are TGCGCCAGCAGCCAAGGGGATAGGGCTGAAGCTTTCTTT.